The T cell receptor (beta chain) described here comes from a study of cytomegalovirus exposure and HLA in healthy donors. The primer mix had 60 Vbeta and 13 Jbeta primers. Per the original methods: Later, an analysis found 75 million to 100 million unique TCR beta chains, and around 10 million of these were shared. The protocol was immunoSEQ multiplex PCR, while the TCRdb copy is restricted to in-frame clones and leaves out a portion. V, J and clone size are those of that table, while D and trimming were read from the DNA. In the table there are 180,000 or so clones, around three quarters of which are singletons. Donors showed nominal health when sampled, although they likely had unrecorded immune exposures. Germline V gene lookup returns CDR1 GTSNPN and CDR2 SVGIG (reference sequence). Trimming pared 1 base from V and 0 bases from J, leaving 7 bases between. The CDR3 runs to 13 residues.

Sequencing used PBMCs. The source of this sequence is a woman aged 50 to 60 in good health and CMV-seronegative. The rearrangement joins TRBV30 to TRBJ2-7; possible D gene TRBD2, 6 bases. Here the CDR3 reads CAWSAGVSYEQYF. CDR3 bases: TGTGCCTGGAGTGCGGGGGTCTCCTACGAGCAGTACTTC.